These 9 T cell receptor beta chains were sequenced from one sample in a study of T cells after yellow fever vaccination. TCRdb fed the 5' RACE reads into MiXCR, producing one record per CDR3 protein. The sample contains hundreds of thousands of distinct CDR3 sequences, approximately 5.7% of which appear only once. The sequencing used PBMCs, collected 5 days after the yellow fever booster vaccination. These receptors originate from a man aged 25 to 45 who received the YFV17D yellow fever vaccine.

This clonotype was detected only a few times. The gene calls are TRBV29-1 and TRBJ2-1; D gene ambiguous. Germline CDR1 SQVTM, CDR2 ANQGSEA. The CDR3 runs to 14 residues. The V end lost 5 bases, the J end lost 0 bases, and 11 bases lay between the germline ends. CDR3 DNA: TGCAGCGTTCATGAGCCGGGCTCCTACAATGAGCAGTTCTTC. This sequence encodes CSVHEPGSYNEQFF.

At least ten counts were recorded for this clonotype. The chain has TRBV20-1 and TRBJ2-2; the D is unclear. CDR1 and CDR2 from the germline V gene are DFQATT and SNEGSKA (reference sequence). V was shortened by 4 bases and J by 0 bases, with 0 bases between the two germline ends. The CDR3 covers 11 residues. CDR3 nucleotides: TGCAGTGCTACGAACACCGGGGAGCTGTTTTTT. It yields the protein CSATNTGELFF.

At least ten counts were recorded for this clonotype. The chain joins TRBV5-1 to TRBJ2-2; D not certain. Per germline, CDR1 SGHRS and CDR2 YFSETQ. This CDR3 is 14 amino acids long. V lost 7 bases and J lost 6, with 16 bases in between. Here the CDR3 reads CASSVGDWSGELFF. Here the CDR3 DNA reads TGCGCCAGCTCGGTTGGTGATTGGTCCGGGGAGCTGTTTTTT.

This clonotype was seen only a few times. The chain couples TRBV10-3 to TRBJ1-4; D ambiguous. Germline-derived CDR1 and CDR2 are ENHRY and SYGVKD. This CDR3 comprises 18 residues. V lost 4 bases and J lost 0, with 18 bases in between. DNA of the CDR3: TGTGCCATCAGTGTGGTGCCTCTCGAAAGGGCAACTAATGAAAAACTGTTTTTT. Encoded protein: CAISVVPLERATNEKLFF.

The chain has TRBV25-1 and TRBJ2-2; 14 nucleotides match TRBD2. V trimming: 2 bases; J trimming: 6 bases; junction bases outside the gene matches: 5. Germline-derived CDR1 and CDR2 are MGHDK and SYGVNS. The length of the CDR3 is 17 residues. The CDR3 loop reads CASSEPRLAGGSGELFF. The CDR3 region has the DNA TGTGCCAGCAGTGAACCCAGACTAGCGGGAGGGTCCGGGGAGCTGTTTTTT.

This clonotype has at least ten counts. The chain is built from TRBV28 and TRBJ2-2; 7 positions match TRBD2. Losses at the gene ends were 5 bases for V and 4 bases for J; bases not matched to a gene: 7. The germline CDR1 and CDR2 sequences are MDHEN and SYDVKM. This CDR3 is built from 15 residues. This CDR3 reads CASSLGLEGTGELFF. The CDR3, as DNA: TGTGCCAGCAGTCTCGGACTAGAAGGCACCGGGGAGCTGTTTTTT.

This clonotype was detected many times. This chain uses TRBV11-2 with TRBJ2-7; a possible D gene is TRBD2 (6 bases). This CDR3 comprises 16 residues. The V gene lost 2 bases and the J gene lost 2 bases, with 16 bases spanning the gap. Germline lookup yields CDR1 SGHAT and CDR2 FQNNGV. The CDR3 nucleotides are TGTGCCAGCAGCTTAAGTTCCGTGGCGGGACCCTACGAGCAGTACTTC. This gives the protein CASSLSSVAGPYEQYF.

The V call is TRBV27, the J call TRBJ2-3; 10 bases are a match to TRBD2. This CDR3 is 16 amino acids long. The J segment lost 2 bases and the V segment lost 3 bases, leaving 5 bases of the junction unmatched. The germline gives CDR1 MNHEY, CDR2 SMNVEV (reference sequence). For the CDR3, the DNA is TGTGCCAGCAGTTTCACACTAGCGGGACTCACAGATACGCAGTATTTT. This sequence encodes CASSFTLAGLTDTQYF.

This clonotype was counted many times. The chain is built from TRBV6-2 or TRBV6-3 and TRBJ2-2, with TRBD1 matching 12 bases. The germline CDR1 and CDR2 sequences are MNHEY and SVGEGT. Trimming at V came to 2 bases and at J to 6 bases, leaving 16 bases not matched to a gene. CDR3 length equals 20 residues. In DNA, the CDR3 is TGTGCCAGCAGTTACGCCCTGGGACAGGGGGCCCTCGGGGGTCCCGGGGAGCTGTTTTTT. This sequence encodes CASSYALGQGALGGPGELFF.